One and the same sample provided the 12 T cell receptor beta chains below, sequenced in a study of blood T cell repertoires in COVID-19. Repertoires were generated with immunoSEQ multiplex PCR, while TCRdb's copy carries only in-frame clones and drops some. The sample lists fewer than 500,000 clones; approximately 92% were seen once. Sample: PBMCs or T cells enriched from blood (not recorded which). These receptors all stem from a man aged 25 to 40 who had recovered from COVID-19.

The CDR3: CATSREVAGGEQYF. For the CDR3, the DNA is TGTGCCACCAGCAGAGAGGTGGCAGGAGGCGAGCAGTACTTC. The chain couples TRBV15 to TRBJ2-7, with D perhaps matching TRBD2 (5 bases). Germline assignment: CDR1 LNHNV and CDR2 YYDKDF (reference sequence). Trimming stripped 0 bases from V and 6 bases from J, with 12 bases between. The CDR3 runs 14 residues. Together with reference TRBV15 and TRBJ2-7, the CDR3 gives the full variable domain: DAMVIQNPRYQVTQFGKPVTLSCSQTLNHNVMYWYQQKSSQAPKLLFHYYDKDFNNEADTPDNFQSRRPNTSFCFLDIRSPGLGDTAMYLCATSREVAGGEQYFGPGTRLTVT.

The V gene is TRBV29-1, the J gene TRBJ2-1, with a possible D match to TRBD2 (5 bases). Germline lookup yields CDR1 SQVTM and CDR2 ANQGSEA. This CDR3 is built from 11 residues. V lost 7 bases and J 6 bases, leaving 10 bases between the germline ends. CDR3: CSALTSNEQFF. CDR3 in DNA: TGCAGCGCCCTTACTAGCAATGAGCAGTTCTTC.

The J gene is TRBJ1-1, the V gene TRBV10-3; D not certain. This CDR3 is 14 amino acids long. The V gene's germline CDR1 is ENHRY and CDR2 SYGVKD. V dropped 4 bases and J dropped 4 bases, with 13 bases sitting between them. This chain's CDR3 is CAISGEAAGTEAFF. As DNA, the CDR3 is TGTGCCATCAGTGGAGAAGCAGCGGGCACTGAAGCTTTCTTT.

The CDR3 sequence is CASSVRGTSTDTQYF. In DNA form, the CDR3 reads TGTGCCAGCAGCGTGCGGGGGACTAGCACAGATACGCAGTATTTT. V and J are TRBV4-2 and TRBJ2-3; 7 nucleotides match TRBD2. Looked up from germline, CDR1 is LGHNA and CDR2 is YNFKEQ. V shed 5 bases, J shed 0 bases, and the junction held 5 bases outside the gene matches. The CDR3 has 15 amino acids.

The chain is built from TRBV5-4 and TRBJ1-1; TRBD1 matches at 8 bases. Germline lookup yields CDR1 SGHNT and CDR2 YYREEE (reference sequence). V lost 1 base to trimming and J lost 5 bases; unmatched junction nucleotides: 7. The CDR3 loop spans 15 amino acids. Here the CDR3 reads CASSLTQGAQTEAFF. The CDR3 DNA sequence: TGTGCCAGCAGCTTGACCCAGGGGGCTCAGACTGAAGCTTTCTTT.

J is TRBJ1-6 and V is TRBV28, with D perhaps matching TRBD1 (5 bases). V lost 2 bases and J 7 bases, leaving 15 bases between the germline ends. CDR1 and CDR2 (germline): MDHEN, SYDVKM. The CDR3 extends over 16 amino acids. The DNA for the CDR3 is TGTGCCAGCAGTTTAACACTAGGGGCGGGAAATTCACCCCTCCACTTT. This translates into CASSLTLGAGNSPLHF.

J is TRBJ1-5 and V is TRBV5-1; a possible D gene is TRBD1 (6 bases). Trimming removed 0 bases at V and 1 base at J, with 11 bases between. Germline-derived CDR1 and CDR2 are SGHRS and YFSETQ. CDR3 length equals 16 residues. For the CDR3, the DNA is TGCGCCAGCAGCTTGGAGGGGGTGGGGAGCAATCAGCCCCAGCATTTT. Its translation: CASSLEGVGSNQPQHF.

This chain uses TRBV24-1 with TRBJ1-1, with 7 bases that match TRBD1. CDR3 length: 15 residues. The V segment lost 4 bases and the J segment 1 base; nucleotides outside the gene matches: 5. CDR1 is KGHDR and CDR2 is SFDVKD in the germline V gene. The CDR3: CATSDPGGGNTEAFF. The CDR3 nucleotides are TGTGCCACCAGTGACCCAGGGGGTGGGAACACTGAAGCTTTCTTT.

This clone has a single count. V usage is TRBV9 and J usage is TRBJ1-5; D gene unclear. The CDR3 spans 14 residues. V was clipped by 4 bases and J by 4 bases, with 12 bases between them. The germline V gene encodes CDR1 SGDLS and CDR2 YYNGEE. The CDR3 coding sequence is TGTGCCAGCAGCCCGGGTCCTCTAAATCAGCCCCAGCATTTT. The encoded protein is CASSPGPLNQPQHF. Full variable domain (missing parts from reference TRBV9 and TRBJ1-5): DSGVTQTPKHLITATGQRVTLRCSPRSGDLSVYWYQQSLDQGLQFLIQYYNGEERAKGNILERFSAQQFPDLHSELNLSSLELGDSALYFCASSPGPLNQPQHFGDGTRLSIL.

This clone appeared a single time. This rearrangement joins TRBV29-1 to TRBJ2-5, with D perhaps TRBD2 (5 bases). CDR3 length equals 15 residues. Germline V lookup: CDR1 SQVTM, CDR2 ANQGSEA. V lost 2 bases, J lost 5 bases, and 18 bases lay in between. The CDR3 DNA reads TGCAGCGTTGAAAATCAGGCTAGCCTTGGGGAGACCCAGTACTTC. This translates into CSVENQASLGETQYF. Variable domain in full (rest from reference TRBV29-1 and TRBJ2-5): SAVISQKPSRDICQRGTSLTIQCQVDSQVTMMFWYRQQPGQSLTLIATANQGSEATYESGFVIDKFPISRPNLTFSTLTVSNMSPEDSSIYLCSVENQASLGETQYFGPGTRLLVL.

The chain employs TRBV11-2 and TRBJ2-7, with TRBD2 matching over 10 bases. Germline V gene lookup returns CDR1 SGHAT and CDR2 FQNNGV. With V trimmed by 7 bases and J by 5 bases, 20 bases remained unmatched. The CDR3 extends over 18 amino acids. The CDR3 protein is CASTPWPAGGPADHEQYF. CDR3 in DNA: TGTGCCAGCACCCCCTGGCCAGCGGGAGGGCCAGCTGACCACGAGCAGTACTTC. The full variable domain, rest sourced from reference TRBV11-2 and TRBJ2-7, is EAGVAQSPRYKIIEKRQSVAFWCNPISGHATLYWYQQILGQGPKLLIQFQNNGVVDDSQLPKDRFSAERLKGVDSTLKIQPAKLEDSAVYLCASTPWPAGGPADHEQYFGPGTRLTVT.

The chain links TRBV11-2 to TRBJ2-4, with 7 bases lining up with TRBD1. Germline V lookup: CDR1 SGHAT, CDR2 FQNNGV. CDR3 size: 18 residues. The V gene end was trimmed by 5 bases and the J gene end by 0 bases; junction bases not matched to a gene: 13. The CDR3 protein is CASSVGAGTDLAKNIQYF. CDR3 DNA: TGTGCCAGCAGCGTAGGGGCAGGGACAGATCTAGCCAAAAACATTCAGTACTTC.